This note documents a single T cell receptor beta chain sequence. The antigen is unknown. The length of the CDR3 is 12 residues. V was cut by 5 bases and J by 8 bases, with 10 bases left in between. In TCRdb, the 5' RACE reads were re-called with MiXCR into one record per CDR3 protein. The sample consists of about 570,000 distinct CDR3 sequences, nearly 10% of them appearing once. The entry originates in a study of identical twins. Findings and limits, study-wide: Zero-insertion analyses might be partly confounded by invariant T cells like MAIT and iNKT. In cord blood, abundant beta clonotypes had fewer insertions; memory showed no trend.

This sample also belongs to another study, concerning yellow fever vaccine responses in identical twins. Per that study: Reported findings indicate that twins' vaccine T cell responses seemed partially convergent, partially personalized.

The sample taken for sequencing was PBMCs. This receptor was identified in a woman aged 18-35 years in good health. This chain links TRBV12-3 or TRBV12-4 with TRBJ2-1; weak D call: TRBD2 (6 bases). The CDR3 sequence: CASSREVHEQFF. The DNA of the CDR3 is TGTGCCAGCAGTAGGGAGGTCCATGAGCAGTTCTTC.